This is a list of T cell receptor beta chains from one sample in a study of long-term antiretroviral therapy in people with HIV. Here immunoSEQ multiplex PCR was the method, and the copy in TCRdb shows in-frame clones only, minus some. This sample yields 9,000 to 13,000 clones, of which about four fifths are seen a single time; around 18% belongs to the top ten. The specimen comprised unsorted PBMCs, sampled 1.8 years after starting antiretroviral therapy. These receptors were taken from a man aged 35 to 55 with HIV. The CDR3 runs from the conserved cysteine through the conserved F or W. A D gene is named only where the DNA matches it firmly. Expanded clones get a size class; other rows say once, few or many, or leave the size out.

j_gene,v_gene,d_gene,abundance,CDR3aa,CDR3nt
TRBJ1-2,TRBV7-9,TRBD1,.,CASSSTGANYGYTF,TGTGCCAGCAGCTCGACAGGGGCTAACTATGGCTACACCTTC
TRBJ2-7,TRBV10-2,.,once,CASSEGSSYEQYF,TGCGCCAGCAGTGAAGGCAGCTCCTACGAGCAGTACTTC
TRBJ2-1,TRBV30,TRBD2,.,CAWSGGTSGSAYNEQFF,TGTGCCTGGAGTGGGGGGACTAGCGGGTCCGCATACAATGAGCAGTTCTTC
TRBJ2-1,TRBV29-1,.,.,CSVGVNEQFF,TGCAGCGTCGGGGTCAATGAGCAGTTCTTC
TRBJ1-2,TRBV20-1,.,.,CSASLAGYTF,TGCAGTGCTAGTTTGGCTGGCTACACCTTC
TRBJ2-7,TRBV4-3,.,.,CASSQGANQNYEQYF,TGCGCCAGCAGCCAAGGTGCGAACCAGAACTACGAGCAGTACTTC
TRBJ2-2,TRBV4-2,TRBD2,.,CASSQVRGMYSGSTHTGELFF,TGTGCCAGCAGCCAAGTTCGCGGGATGTATAGCGGGAGTACTCACACCGGGGAGCTGTTTTTT
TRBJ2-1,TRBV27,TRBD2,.,CASSLSSLAGEFF,TGTGCCAGCAGTTTATCGTCCCTAGCGGGAGAGTTCTTC
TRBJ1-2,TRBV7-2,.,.,CASSPGGGGAMAGYTF,TGTGCCAGCAGCCCTGGAGGTGGAGGAGCTATGGCGGGCTACACCTTC
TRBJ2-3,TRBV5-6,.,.,CASSLIADTQYF,TGTGCCAGCAGCTTGATAGCAGATACGCAGTATTTT
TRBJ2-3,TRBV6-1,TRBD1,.,CASRGTGAMDTQYF,TGTGCCAGCAGGGGGACAGGGGCTATGGATACGCAGTATTTT
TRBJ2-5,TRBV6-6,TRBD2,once,CASKASGRETQYF,TGTGCCAGCAAGGCTAGCGGGAGGGAGACCCAGTACTTC
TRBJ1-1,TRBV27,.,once,CASSLAGSPFNEAFF,TGTGCCAGCAGTTTGGCAGGGTCGCCTTTTAATGAAGCTTTCTTT
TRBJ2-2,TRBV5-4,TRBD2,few,CASSSGLAGVNTGELFF,TGTGCCAGCAGCTCGGGACTAGCGGGAGTAAACACCGGGGAGCTGTTTTTT
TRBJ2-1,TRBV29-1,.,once,CSVVWQASYNEQFF,TGCAGCGTTGTTTGGCAGGCGAGCTACAATGAGCAGTTCTTC
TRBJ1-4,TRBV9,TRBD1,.,CASRTGEDEKLFF,TGTGCCAGCAGAACAGGGGAGGACGAAAAACTGTTTTTT
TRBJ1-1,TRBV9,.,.,CASSVEGENTEAFF,TGTGCCAGCAGCGTAGAGGGGGAGAACACTGAAGCTTTCTTT
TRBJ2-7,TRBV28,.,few,CASSSPSHEQYF,TGTGCCAGCAGTTCCCCCAGTCACGAGCAGTACTTC
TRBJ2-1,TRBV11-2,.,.,CASSLGPLHYNEQFF,TGTGCCAGCAGCTTGGGTCCCCTACACTACAATGAGCAGTTCTTC
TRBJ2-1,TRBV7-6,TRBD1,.,CASSQNPGQHNEQFF,TGTGCCAGCAGCCAAAATCCGGGACAGCATAATGAGCAGTTCTTC
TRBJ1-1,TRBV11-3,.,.,CASSLRTGSEAFF,TGTGCCAGCAGCTTGAGGACGGGTTCTGAAGCTTTCTTT
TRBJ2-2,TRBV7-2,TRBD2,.,CASSRNLAGGSYTGELFF,TGTGCCAGCAGCCGTAATCTAGCGGGAGGCTCCTACACCGGGGAGCTGTTTTTT
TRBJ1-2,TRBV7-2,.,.,CASSLTTSVYTF,TGTGCCAGCAGCTTAACTACCTCCGTCTACACCTTC
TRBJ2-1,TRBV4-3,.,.,CASSQDRDQINEQFF,TGCGCCAGCAGCCAAGATAGGGACCAAATCAATGAGCAGTTCTTC
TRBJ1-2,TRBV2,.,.,CALSTVFYGYTF,TGTGCTCTCAGCACGGTGTTCTATGGCTACACCTTC
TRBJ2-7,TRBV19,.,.,CASSEDRLTYEQYF,TGTGCCAGTAGCGAGGACAGACTAACCTACGAGCAGTACTTC
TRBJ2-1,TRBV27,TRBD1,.,CASSFLTGYSNEQFF,TGTGCCAGCAGTTTCTTGACAGGGTATAGCAATGAGCAGTTCTTC
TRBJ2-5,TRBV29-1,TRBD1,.,CSVEDAGGQETQYF,TGCAGCGTTGAAGACGCAGGGGGCCAAGAGACCCAGTACTTC
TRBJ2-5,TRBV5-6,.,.,CASRFREAWKTQYF,TGTGCCAGCAGATTCAGGGAGGCTTGGAAGACCCAGTACTTC
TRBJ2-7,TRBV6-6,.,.,CASSYVQRTVYYEQYF,TGTGCCAGCAGTTACGTGCAGAGGACAGTCTACTACGAGCAGTACTTC
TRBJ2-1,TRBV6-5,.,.,CASGWHVEQFF,TGTGCCAGCGGTTGGCACGTTGAGCAGTTCTTC
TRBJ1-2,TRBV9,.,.,CASSLKMAPGGAENGYTF,TGTGCCAGCAGTTTAAAAATGGCCCCGGGGGGCGCGGAGAATGGCTACACCTTC
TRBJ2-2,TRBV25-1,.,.,CASSRQSTGELFF,TGTGCCAGCAGTAGGCAGAGCACCGGGGAGCTGTTTTTT
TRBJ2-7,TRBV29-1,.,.,CSVEDLRGTKQYF,TGCAGCGTTGAAGATCTGAGGGGGACGAAGCAGTACTTC
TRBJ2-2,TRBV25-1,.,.,CASSETGELFF,TGTGCCAGCAGTGAGACCGGGGAGCTGTTTTTT
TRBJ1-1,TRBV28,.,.,CASSLFPGVGTEAFF,TGTGCCAGCAGTTTATTCCCGGGGGTAGGCACTGAAGCTTTCTTT
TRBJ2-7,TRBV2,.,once,CASSRTAHYEQYF,TGTGCCAGCAGTCGTACAGCCCACTACGAGCAGTACTTC
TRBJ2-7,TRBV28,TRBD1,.,CASSPDREYEQYF,TGTGCCAGCAGCCCCGACAGGGAGTACGAGCAGTACTTC
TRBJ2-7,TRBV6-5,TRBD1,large,CASSRQGWYEQYF,TGTGCCAGCAGCCGACAGGGTTGGTACGAGCAGTACTTC